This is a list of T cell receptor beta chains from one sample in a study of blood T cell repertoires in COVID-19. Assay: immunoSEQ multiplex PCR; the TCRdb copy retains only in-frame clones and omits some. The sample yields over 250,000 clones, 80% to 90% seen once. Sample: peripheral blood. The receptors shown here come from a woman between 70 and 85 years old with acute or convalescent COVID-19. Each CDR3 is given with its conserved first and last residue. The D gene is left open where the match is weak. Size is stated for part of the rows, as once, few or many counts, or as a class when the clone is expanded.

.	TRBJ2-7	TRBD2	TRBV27	TGTGCCAGCAGTTTGACTAGCGGCTACGAGCAGTACTTC	CASSLTSGYEQYF
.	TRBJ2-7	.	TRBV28	TGTGCTCAAAGGGGATATGGGGCCTACGAGCAGTACTTC	CAQRGYGAYEQYF
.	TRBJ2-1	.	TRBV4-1	TGCGCCAGCAGCCAAGTGGCAGGGGCGCGAGGCAATGAGCAGTTCTTC	CASSQVAGARGNEQFF
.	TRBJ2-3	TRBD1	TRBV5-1	TGCGCCAGCAGCCCAGGACAGGCTTCATATACGCAGTATTTT	CASSPGQASYTQYF
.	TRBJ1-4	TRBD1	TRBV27	TGTGCCAGCGGTCTCAGGGGGCCCGAAGAAAAACTGTTTTTT	CASGLRGPEEKLFF
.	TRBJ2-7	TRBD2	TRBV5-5	TGTGCCAGCAACCTTGGGCTAGCGGGGCCCTACGAGCAGTACTTC	CASNLGLAGPYEQYF
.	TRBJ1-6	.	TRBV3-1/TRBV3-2	TGTGCCAGCAGCCAATCTACGGATTCACCCCTCCACTTT	CASSQSTDSPLHF
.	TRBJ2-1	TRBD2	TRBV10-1	TGCGCCAGCAAGGGCGGGGGGGCCGTCGATGAGCAGTTCTTC	CASKGGGAVDEQFF
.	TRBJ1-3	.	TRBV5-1	TGCGCCAGCAGCCCCGGGGGGCAAAACACCATATATTTT	CASSPGGQNTIYF
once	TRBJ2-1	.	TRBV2	TGTGCCAGCAGACGGGACACGGTAAAGGGTGAGCAGTTCTTC	CASRRDTVKGEQFF
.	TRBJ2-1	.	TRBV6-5	TGTGCCAGCAGTTTCACTGAGAGCTCCTACAATGAGCAGTTCTTC	CASSFTESSYNEQFF
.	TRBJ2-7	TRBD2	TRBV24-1	TGTGCCACCAGTGATGCGGGACTAGCGGGGGGCTACGAGCAGTACTTC	CATSDAGLAGGYEQYF
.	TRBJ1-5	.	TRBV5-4	TGTGCCAGCAGCTTAGGGCCCTCAAAACGGGATCATCAGCCCCAGCATTTT	CASSLGPSKRDHQPQHF